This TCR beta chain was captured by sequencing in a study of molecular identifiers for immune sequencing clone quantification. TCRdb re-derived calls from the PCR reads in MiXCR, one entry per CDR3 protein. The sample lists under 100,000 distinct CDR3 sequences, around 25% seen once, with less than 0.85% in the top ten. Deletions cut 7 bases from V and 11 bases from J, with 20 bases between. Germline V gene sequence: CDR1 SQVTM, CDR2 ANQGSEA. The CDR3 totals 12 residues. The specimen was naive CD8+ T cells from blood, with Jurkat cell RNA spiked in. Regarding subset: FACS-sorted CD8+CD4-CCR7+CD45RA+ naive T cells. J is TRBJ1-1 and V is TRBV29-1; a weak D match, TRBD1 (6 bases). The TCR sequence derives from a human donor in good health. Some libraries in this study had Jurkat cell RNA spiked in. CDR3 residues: CSALGARDGAFF. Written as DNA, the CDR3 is TGCAGCGCCCTGGGGGCCCGGGACGGGGCTTTCTTT.